The 16 T cell receptor beta chains listed next were all sequenced from one sample in a study of T cell repertoires in cytomegalovirus infection. Their recognized antigens are unknown. TCRdb analysed the reads with MiXCR anew, one entry per CDR3 protein. This repertoire shows 750,000 to 950,000 distinct CDR3 sequences, under 35% found once; its top ten account for around 13%. Sequencing was performed on cultured CD8+ T cells from PBMCs, taken from culture after CMV antigen stimulation. The receptors shown here come from a human donor in good health (CMV status not recorded). Some clones in this sample may be carry-over from other donors' samples.

This clonotype was seen only once. V usage is TRBV27 and J usage is TRBJ2-7, with TRBD2 identical over 11 bases. Germline V gives CDR1 MNHEY, CDR2 SMNVEV (reference sequence). V was pared by 3 bases and J by 5 bases, with 6 bases of the junction left unmatched. The CDR3 has 15 residues. Here the CDR3 reads CASSFHTSGGHEQYF. CDR3 nucleotide sequence: TGTGCCAGCAGTTTTCATACTAGCGGGGGTCACGAGCAGTACTTC.

This clonotype came up a few times. The chain has TRBV4-1 and TRBJ2-5; D may be TRBD1 or TRBD2 (6 bases each). The CDR3 is 15 residues long. The V gene's germline CDR1 is MGHRA and CDR2 YSYEKL. V was trimmed by 0 bases and J by 5 bases, leaving 13 bases between them. CDR3 nucleotide sequence: TGCGCCAGCAGCCAAGATTCGGGGGCCGGGGAGACCCAGTACTTC. It codes for CASSQDSGAGETQYF.

The V gene is TRBV7-6, the J gene TRBJ2-7; 7 positions agree with TRBD1. Germline V gene lookup returns CDR1 SGHVS and CDR2 FNYEAQ. The V gene end was trimmed by 4 bases and the J gene end by 4 bases; junction bases not matched to a gene: 10. This CDR3 spans 15 amino acids. The CDR3 reads CASSSNRGHLYEQYV. CDR3 DNA sequence: TGTGCCAGCAGCTCTAACAGGGGCCACCTGTACGAGCAGTACGTC.

This chain uses TRBV11-2 with TRBJ2-3; TRBD2 aligns across 8 bases. The length of the CDR3 is 16 residues. Germline V CDR1 and CDR2: SGHAT, FQNNGV. Trimming removed 1 base from V and 1 base from J; junction bases left unmatched: 4. CDR3 loop: CASSLVVGGGTDTQYF. CDR3 coding DNA: TGTGCCAGCAGCTTAGTCGTCGGGGGGGGCACAGATACGCAGTATTTT.

The chain carries TRBV12-3 or TRBV12-4 and TRBJ1-2; D is ambiguous. Between the trimmed V and J ends, which lost 5 bases and 12 bases, there was a span of 16 bases. The CDR3 consists of 12 residues. The CDR3, as DNA: TGTGCCAGCAGTAGGACCTTCGGAGGCCACACCTTC. The encoded protein is CASSRTFGGHTF.

This sequence joins TRBV12-3 or TRBV12-4 and TRBJ2-7; TRBD2 is a possible D gene (6 bases). V dropped 5 bases and J dropped 5 bases, with 10 bases sitting between them. The CDR3 runs to 12 residues. The CDR3: CASSTGRHEQYF. The CDR3 nucleotides read TGTGCCAGCAGTACCGGGAGACACGAGCAGTACTTC.

The chain recombines TRBV7-2 with TRBJ2-7; D ambiguous. Germline V lookup: CDR1 SGHTA, CDR2 FQGNSA. Deletions cut 5 bases from V and 0 bases from J, with 8 bases between. The CDR3 totals 13 residues. CDR3: CASSLFLSYEQYF. CDR3 nucleotides: TGTGCCAGCAGCCTATTCCTCTCCTACGAGCAGTACTTC.

The rearrangement uses TRBV27 and TRBJ1-4; possible D gene TRBD1, 6 bases. V was pared by 2 bases and J by 8 bases, with 15 bases between. This CDR3 contains 15 residues. Germline-derived CDR1 and CDR2 are MNHEY and SMNVEV (reference sequence). As DNA, the CDR3 is TGTGCCAGCAGTTTACATCGGGGGGCGGGCGAAAAACTGTTTTTT. Translated: CASSLHRGAGEKLFF. Full variable domain (outside the CDR3, taken from reference TRBV27 and TRBJ1-4): EAQVTQNPRYLITVTGKKLTVTCSQNMNHEYMSWYRQDPGLGLRQIYYSMNVEVTDKGDVPEGYKVSRKEKRNFPLILESPSPNQTSLYFCASSLHRGAGEKLFFGSGTQLSVL.

The chain recombines TRBV27 with TRBJ1-1, with 8 bases that match TRBD1. V gave up 1 base and J gave up 7 bases; unmatched junction bases: 2. The CDR3 is 13 amino acids. Germline CDR1 reads MNHEY; CDR2 reads SMNVEV (reference sequence). DNA for the CDR3: TGTGCCAGCAGTTTATTCGGACAGGGTGAAGCTTTCTTT. Translation gives CASSLFGQGEAFF.

This clonotype was seen only a few times. V is TRBV4-1 and J is TRBJ2-2, with TRBD2 matching 12 bases. The trim removed 5 bases at V and 4 bases at J, leaving 2 bases unmatched. The CDR3 has 15 amino acids. The V gene's germline CDR1 is MGHRA and CDR2 YSYEKL. The DNA of the CDR3 is TGCGCCAGCAGCTGGACTAGCGGGGCCACCGGGGAGCTGTTTTTT. Residues: CASSWTSGATGELFF.

J is TRBJ2-3 and V is TRBV10-3; perhaps TRBD1 as D (5 bases). V lost 4 bases and J lost 10, with 9 bases in between. CDR1 ENHRY and CDR2 SYGVKD come from the germline V gene. CDR3 length equals 11 residues. CDR3 sequence (DNA): TGTGCCATCAGTGTCCAGGGATCGCAGTATTTT. This translates into CAISVQGSQYF.

The rearrangement uses TRBV7-6 and TRBJ1-6; D remains ambiguous. Trimming shortened V by 4 bases and J by 10 bases, and 14 bases separated the two germline ends. CDR1 and CDR2 (germline): SGHVS, FNYEAQ. This CDR3 has 14 residues. In DNA form, the CDR3 reads TGTGCCAGCAGCTCGGGCGCAGGAGAGTCACCCCTCCACTTT. Protein: CASSSGAGESPLHF. The variable domain in full, completed from reference TRBV7-6 and TRBJ1-6, reads GAGVSQSPRYKVTKRGQDVALRCDPISGHVSLYWYRQALGQGPEFLTYFNYEAQQDKSGLPNDRFSAERPEGSISTLTIQRTEQRDSAMYRCASSSGAGESPLHFGNGTRLTVT.

This clonotype has at least ten counts. The chain couples TRBV7-9 to TRBJ2-1; unclear D gene. CDR1 is SEHNR, CDR2 FQNEAQ, per germline (reference sequence). CDR3 length: 12 amino acids. Trimming left V 7 bases short and J 8 bases short, with 12 bases between. The CDR3 DNA follows: TGTGCCAGCATTAGTTCCTTCCATGAGCAGTTCTTC. Translation: CASISSFHEQFF.

This clonotype was observed once. The rearrangement links TRBV29-1 to TRBJ2-7; D unresolved. Germline V gives CDR1 SQVTM, CDR2 ANQGSEA. V dropped 8 bases and J dropped 5 bases, with 19 bases sitting between them. The CDR3 runs 13 residues. This CDR3 is CSIQTPFVHEQYF. CDR3 sequence (DNA): TGCAGCATCCAGACGCCTTTTGTTCACGAGCAGTACTTC.

Only a few counts were recorded for this clonotype. The chain recombines TRBV19 with TRBJ2-7; D gene uncertain. Germline V CDR1 and CDR2: LNHDA, SQIVND (reference sequence). CDR3 length: 13 residues. V lost 1 base and J 0 bases, leaving 4 bases between the germline ends. CDR3 protein: CASSIAVSYEQYF. CDR3 nucleotides: TGTGCCAGTAGTATAGCAGTCTCCTACGAGCAGTACTTC. The full variable domain, in which reference TRBV19 and TRBJ2-7 provide the parts outside the CDR3, is DGGITQSPKYLFRKEGQNVTLSCEQNLNHDAMYWYRQDPGQGLRLIYYSQIVNDFQKGDIAEGYSVSREKKESFPLTVTSAQKNPTAFYLCASSIAVSYEQYFGPGTRLTVT.

This clonotype was seen more than once but under ten times. The chain combines TRBV12-3 or TRBV12-4 with TRBJ1-3, with D unresolved. The V and J ends lost 7 bases and 0 bases respectively, with 7 bases between them. CDR3 length equals 13 residues. CDR3 sequence: CASTSGSGNTIYF. The CDR3 bases are TGTGCCAGCACCTCAGGCTCTGGAAACACCATATATTTT.